This TCR beta chain was sequenced for a study of T cells in Graves' hyperthyroidism and ophthalmopathy (dated by TCRdb to the late 2010s). A note on the overall study: Peripheral blood was collected at initial diagnosis, before any treatment. To identify distinguishing TCR V-J signatures, a discovery cohort of 90 to 100 patients was used, comprising 40 to 45 with Graves' ophthalmopathy and approximately 58 with stable Graves' hyperthyroidism. The roughly 99 discovery patients were divided at random into training and test sets in a 7:3 ratio. Following sampling, methimazole starting at 30 mg daily was given to hyperthyroidism patients, and high-dose intravenous methylprednisolone was given to ophthalmopathy patients. Prospective prediction of ophthalmopathy was tested in an independent validation cohort consisting of 18 hyperthyroidism patients and 17 patients who later progressed to ophthalmopathy. The paper describes TCR Vbeta CDR3 sequencing of 130 to 150 peripheral blood samples, made up of about 41 ophthalmopathy patients, roughly 72 hyperthyroidism patients and around 17 progressor patients. In addition, the study compared T-cell repertoires in thyroid tissue and in blood from roughly six Graves' hyperthyroidism patients. Here is what the overall study found, with its caveats: A model built on a 13 V-J signature distinguished ophthalmopathy from stable hyperthyroidism, reaching approximately 89% sensitivity and approximately 83% specificity in cross-validation and 80%/75% in testing. Most expanded thyroid clonotypes (frequency above 0.001) were also detected in blood, suggesting blood repertoires may reflect thyroid immune responses. In validation, the model predicted progression to ophthalmopathy with roughly 70% sensitivity and less than 75% specificity, a median of around six months before onset. No statistical method was used to fix the sample size in advance, and group allocation was not hidden from the investigators.

The TCR beta CDR3 regions were amplified from RNA transcripts. For the first round of RT-PCR on the TCR CDR3, the HTBI primer set was used together with the Qiagen OneStep RT-PCR kit. A second multiplex PCR round built the libraries, followed by size selection and purification. Sequencing of the libraries was done on an Illumina HiSeq2000 using paired-end 100 bp reads. Regarding the original processing steps: SOAPnuke was used to process the raw data, with reads discarded if the reads contained adapters or uncalled bases, had a mean Phred below 15, or lacked an exact constant-primer or identifier match. COPE v1.2.5 was used to merge the high-quality paired reads, and each unique nucleotide sequence was defined as a clonotype. MiTCR v1.1 was used to align the clonotypes against IMGT TRBV, TRBD and TRBJ reference segments. The analysis included only V-J combinations with a frequency above 0.0001, which together covered approximately 99% of the repertoires. The TCS score was defined as F50 (clonal expansion) divided by E x V (chaos), with BLOSUM62-based TCRdist calculated between CDR3 peptides within each V-J. Welch's t-statistics and random forest reduced fewer than 550 V-J features to some 14, which were used in a naive Bayes classifier (R e1071). TCRdb reworked the public reads: Q25 trimming with fastp, MiXCR clone assembly, productive beta chains retained. Rows matching on CDR3 protein sequence are summarized as one entry with the most common DNA and genes. What appears here as the V and J calls and clone size reflects TCRdb's work, not the paper's. For this sample there are 500,000 to 650,000 distinct CDR3 sequences; roughly a sixth appear just once. 15% to 20% of the sample is held by the ten biggest clonotypes.

Ophthalmopathy patients had moderately to severely active disease, with a Clinical Activity Score of 3 or more, a NOSPECS grade of 4 or more, and a disease duration of less than 3 months. The study excluded patients with uncontrolled infections, other autoimmune diseases, pregnancy or lactation. Diagnoses were based on clinical symptoms, serum thyroxine and TRAb, thyroid ultrasound and orbital computed tomography. PBMCs were separated from roughly 10 ml of fresh peripheral blood using Ficoll-Paque density gradient centrifugation. Total RNA was extracted using Trizol reagent, and RNA quality was assessed on an Agilent 2100 Bioanalyzer. This clonotype was seen repeatedly, ten times or more. No antigen is known for it. No qualities accompany the bases; no much larger clone lies one base away. Reading the germline V gene gives CDR1 SGHTA and CDR2 FQGNSA. The cysteine opens and the phenylalanine closes a CDR3 of 16 amino acids. Only CDR3 DNA remains: 48 bases, in frame from the first base. V is cut by 6 bases and J by 0 bases, and the space between the germline ends is 18 bases.

This clonotype originated in a woman between 18 and 29 years old with Graves' ophthalmopathy. The chain links TRBV7-2 with TRBJ2-7, and TRBD1 may be the D gene, going by 5 matching bases. The specimen sequenced was blood. The DNA is as follows: TGTGCCAGCAGTTATACAACCATGACAGCCTCCTACGAGCAGTACTTC. The translation is CASSYTTMTASYEQYF.